This record looks at one T cell receptor beta chain sequence and its context. The data are from a study of T-cell memory formation after mild COVID-19. The CDR3 totals 14 residues. Germline V CDR1 and CDR2: LGHDT, YNNKEL (reference sequence). V lost 4 bases to trimming and J lost 2 bases, with 8 bases between them. TCRdb passed the 5' RACE reads through MiXCR, listing each CDR3 protein once. Of under 250,000 distinct CDR3 sequences in the sample, about 10% were seen once. The sequence was obtained from a young man who had mild COVID-19 (a few samples of this study predate the infection). Cell type and time point are not known. The chain combines TRBV3-1 with TRBJ2-2; TRBD2 is a possible D gene (6 bases). The specimen sequenced was PBMCs or a T cell subset sorted from them (not recorded which). CDR3 bases: TGTGCCAGCAGCCCGGGGGTAAACACCGGGGAGCTGTTTTTT. As protein: CASSPGVNTGELFF.